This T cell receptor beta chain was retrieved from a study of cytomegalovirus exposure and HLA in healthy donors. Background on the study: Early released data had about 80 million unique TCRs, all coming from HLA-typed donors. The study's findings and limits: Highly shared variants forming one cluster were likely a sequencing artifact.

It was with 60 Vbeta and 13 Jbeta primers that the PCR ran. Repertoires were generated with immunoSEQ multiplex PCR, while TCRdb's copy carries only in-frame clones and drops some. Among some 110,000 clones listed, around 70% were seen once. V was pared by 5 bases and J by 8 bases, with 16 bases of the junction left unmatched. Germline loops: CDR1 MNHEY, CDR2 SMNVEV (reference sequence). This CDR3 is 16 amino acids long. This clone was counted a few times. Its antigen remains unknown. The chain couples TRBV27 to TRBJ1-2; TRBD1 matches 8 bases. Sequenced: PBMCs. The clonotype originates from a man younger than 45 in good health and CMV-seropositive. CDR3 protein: CASSVLPSGGARGYTF. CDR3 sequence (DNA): TGTGCCAGCAGTGTACTTCCTTCAGGGGGCGCCCGGGGCTACACCTTC.